Listed below are T cell receptor beta chains from one sample, sequenced in a study of graft-versus-host responses after intestinal transplantation. Sequencing used immunoSEQ multiplex PCR; TCRdb keeps in-frame clones, though not all of them. The sample contains about 37,000 clones, roughly 87% of which appear only once. Sequences were derived from ileum tissue, sampled more than 200 days after intestinal transplant. These receptors originate from a human patient who received an intestinal transplant, so some T cells may come from the graft donor. CDR3s include the opening cysteine and the closing phenylalanine or tryptophan. The D gene is left open where the match is weak. A clone size is listed for some rows: how often the clone was seen (once, few, many), or a class if it is expanded.

NA,TRBJ1-2,TRBD1,TRBV5-6,CASSGTGVGYTF,TGTGCCAGCAGCGGGACAGGGGTTGGCTACACCTTC
NA,TRBJ2-1,TRBD2,TRBV28,CASSPGTSSTEQFF,TGTGCCAGCAGTCCCGGGACTAGCTCTACTGAGCAGTTCTTC
NA,TRBJ2-6,NA,TRBV5-1,CASSLRSGASGANVLTF,TGCGCCAGCAGCTTGAGATCGGGGGCCTCTGGGGCCAACGTCCTGACTTTC
NA,TRBJ2-2,NA,TRBV4-1,CASSHPGAGELFF,TGCGCCAGCAGCCACCCAGGGGCCGGGGAGCTGTTTTTT
NA,TRBJ1-2,NA,TRBV2,CASRGPAANYGYTF,TGTGCCAGCAGAGGCCCCGCAGCTAACTATGGCTACACCTTC
NA,TRBJ2-2,NA,TRBV5-1,CASSLDVYTGELFF,TGCGCCAGCAGCTTGGACGTGTACACCGGGGAGCTGTTTTTT
NA,TRBJ2-2,NA,TRBV30,CAWRDTTGELFF,TGTGCCTGGAGGGACACCACCGGGGAGCTGTTTTTT
medium-sized,TRBJ2-7,NA,TRBV28,CASGYEQYF,TGTGCCAGTGGGTACGAGCAGTACTTC
NA,TRBJ1-1,NA,TRBV18,CASSPIRQVNTEAFF,TGTGCCAGCTCACCTATTCGACAGGTGAACACTGAAGCTTTCTTT
once,TRBJ2-1,NA,TRBV4-1,CASRTGNEQFF,TGCGCCAGCAGGACAGGAAATGAGCAGTTCTTC
NA,TRBJ1-3,NA,TRBV2,CASNIGQSSGNTIYF,TGTGCCAGCAACATCGGACAGAGCTCTGGAAACACCATATATTTT
once,TRBJ1-4,TRBD1,TRBV13,CASSIQGQEQKLFF,TGTGCCAGCAGCATCCAGGGACAGGAACAAAAACTGTTTTTT
NA,TRBJ2-5,TRBD1,TRBV19,CASSNTGAGTQYF,TGTGCCAGTAGTAATACAGGGGCAGGGACCCAGTACTTC
NA,TRBJ1-5,NA,TRBV6-4,CASSDPGGNQPQHF,TGTGCCAGCAGTGACCCGGGGGGCAATCAGCCCCAGCATTTT
once,TRBJ1-3,NA,TRBV6-5,CASSYSRWGLGNTIYF,TGTGCCAGCAGTTACTCGCGCTGGGGACTTGGAAACACCATATATTTT
once,TRBJ2-7,TRBD1,TRBV30,CAWMDLRDRATYEQYF,TGTGCCTGGATGGACCTCCGGGACAGGGCAACCTACGAGCAGTACTTC